This T cell receptor beta chain was observed in a study of siplizumab effects on memory and regulatory T cells. Sequencing used immunoSEQ multiplex PCR; TCRdb keeps in-frame clones, though not all of them. This sample carries 100,000 or so clones, around 93% of them seen once, and the ten largest clones take 0.32%. The junction had 5 bases not matched to a gene; V was cut back by 4 bases and J by 4 bases. This CDR3 spans 15 amino acids. Germline assignment: CDR1 LNHDA and CDR2 SQIVND (reference sequence). Sequenced: CD4+ T cells sorted from blood. The rearrangement links TRBV19 to TRBJ2-7, with 12 bases identical to TRBD2. The source is a human donor in good health. CDR3 sequence: CASSRLAGVLYEQYF. CDR3 nucleotides: TGTGCCAGTAGTAGACTAGCGGGAGTTTTGTACGAGCAGTACTTC.